This entry lists 2 T cell receptor beta chains sequenced from one sample in a study of blood T cell repertoires in COVID-19. Profiling relied on immunoSEQ multiplex PCR, and the TCRdb table lists in-frame clones only, not all of them. The sample carries some 370,000 clones, about 89% recorded once. Sequencing was carried out using peripheral blood. All receptors come from a man aged 35-49 years with acute or convalescent COVID-19.

This sequence joins TRBV30 and TRBJ2-1, with D possibly matching TRBD2 (6 bases). The CDR3 length is 13 residues. The germline gives CDR1 GTSNPN, CDR2 SVGIG (reference sequence). Deletions cut 5 bases from V and 2 bases from J, with 10 bases between. The DNA of the CDR3 is TGTGCCTGGGGCACGGGGGCCTACAATGAGCAGTTCTTC. Amino acid sequence: CAWGTGAYNEQFF.

V and J are TRBV7-9 and TRBJ1-1, with no clear D. This CDR3 is built from 13 residues. Per the germline V gene, CDR1 is SEHNR and CDR2 is FQNEAQ (reference sequence). Trimming left V 5 bases short and J 6 bases short, with 13 bases between. The DNA of the CDR3 is TGTGCCAGCAGCCCCTACCCAATTTCTGAAGCTTTCTTT. Amino acid sequence: CASSPYPISEAFF.